The following is a T cell receptor beta chain sequence with its context. The data originate from a study of cytomegalovirus exposure and HLA in healthy donors. This PCR relied on a set of 60 Vbeta primers and 13 Jbeta primers. Method: immunoSEQ multiplex PCR; TCRdb's copy keeps in-frame clones and lacks some. Among 110,000 to 150,000 clones listed, around 79% were seen once. Germline CDR1 is SGHRS and CDR2 is YFSETQ. This CDR3 spans 15 amino acids. Losses at the gene ends were 2 bases for V and 3 bases for J; bases not matched to a gene: 5. The sample taken for sequencing was PBMCs. This rearrangement joins TRBV5-1 to TRBJ2-5; 9 nucleotides align to TRBD2. The clonotype comes from a woman aged 25 to 39 in good health and CMV-seronegative. The DNA for the CDR3 is TGCGCCAGCAGCTTTCAGCGGGGGGTCGAAGAGACCCAGTACTTC. This translates into CASSFQRGVEETQYF.